Listed here are 24 T cell receptor beta chains from one sample, sequenced in a study of T cell responses to AZD1222 COVID-19 vaccine (dated by TCRdb to the early 2020s). The sample's time point, from its label and the paper: baseline before first vaccination. Libraries were constructed by the immunoSEQ multiplex PCR assay. The table comes from immuneACCESS by way of TCRdb, which keeps in-frame sequences with V and J called. Part of the clones is missing from these tables; in studies checked, under half for an unresolved V gene and the rest for unknown reasons. This sample is represented by under 80,000 clones; around four fifths of them were singletons. The ten largest clones represent around 20% of the sample. Source: peripheral blood, taken on day 0 of AZD1222 vaccination. Receptor source: an adult in good health.

This chain connects TRBV27 to TRBJ2-7; D may be TRBD1 or TRBD2 (5 bases each). This CDR3 has 13 residues. The germline CDR1 and CDR2 sequences are MNHEY and SMNVEV (reference sequence). The germline V and J ends were trimmed by 2 bases and 0 bases, with 5 bases remaining between them. CDR3 sequence (DNA): TGTGCCAGCAGTTTAGGGACCTCCTACGAGCAGTACTTC. Protein product: CASSLGTSYEQYF.

The rearrangement links TRBV18 to TRBJ1-4; 11 bases agree with TRBD1. V lost 5 bases to trimming and J lost 7 bases; unmatched junction nucleotides: 3. This CDR3 is built from 14 residues. Germline values: CDR1 KGHSH, CDR2 LQKENI. The CDR3 sequence: CASSAGTGGEKLFF. CDR3 sequence (DNA): TGTGCCAGCTCAGCCGGGACAGGGGGTGAAAAACTGTTTTTT.

The rearrangement uses TRBV6-5 and TRBJ1-1, with a possible D match to TRBD1 (5 bases). Germline CDR1 and CDR2: MNHEY and SVGAGI. V was clipped by 2 bases and J by 2 bases, with 15 bases between them. The CDR3 sequence is 16 residues long. The CDR3: CASSYRVVGTNTEAFF. Written as DNA, the CDR3 is TGTGCCAGCAGTTACAGAGTTGTAGGGACTAACACTGAAGCTTTCTTT.

In its sample, this clone was seen a few times. The J gene is TRBJ1-1, the V gene TRBV6-2 or TRBV6-3; D gene uncertain. This CDR3 has 14 residues. V was pared by 5 bases and J by 3 bases, with 13 bases between. Germline CDR1 and CDR2: MNHEY and SVGEGT. CDR3 in amino acids: CASSHYVTDTEAFF. Here the CDR3 DNA reads TGTGCCAGCAGTCATTACGTTACGGACACTGAAGCTTTCTTT.

The chain employs TRBV12-5 and TRBJ1-5, with 7 positions matching TRBD1. The V gene end was trimmed by 3 bases and the J gene end by 0 bases; junction bases not matched to a gene: 11. CDR3 size: 18 residues. Germline CDR1 is LGHNT and CDR2 is FRNRAP. CDR3 residues: CASGFGTAGNLSNQPQHF. The CDR3 bases are TGTGCTAGTGGTTTTGGGACAGCAGGCAACCTTAGCAATCAGCCCCAGCATTTT.

This chain links TRBV2 with TRBJ1-6; no reliable D call. The V end was cut by 7 bases, the J end by 0 bases, with 13 bases between. The CDR3 consists of 16 residues. Germline lookup yields CDR1 SNHLY and CDR2 FYNNEI. The DNA for the CDR3 is TGTGCCAGCAAATTACAGAGGAGCTCCTATAATTCACCCCTCCACTTT. It encodes CASKLQRSSYNSPLHF.

A single count supports this clone. In DNA form, the CDR3 reads TGTGCCAGTACGCACCGTCGGGGGTATGGCTACACCTTC. It is translated as CASTHRRGYGYTF. The rearrangement uses TRBV19 and TRBJ1-2, with a weak D call TRBD1 (5 bases). The germline V and J ends were trimmed by 7 bases and 5 bases, with 14 bases remaining between them. The CDR3 covers 13 residues. The V gene's germline CDR1 is LNHDA and CDR2 SQIVND (reference sequence).

The chain links TRBV19 to TRBJ2-2; 10 nucleotides align to TRBD1. The CDR3 sequence is 15 residues long. CDR1 and CDR2 (germline): LNHDA, SQIVND (reference sequence). J gave up 6 bases and V 10 bases, and 11 bases lay outside the gene matches. The CDR3 DNA sequence: TGTGCCACCAGACGTCCCGGGACAGGGGCCGGGGAGCTGTTTTTT. It codes for CATRRPGTGAGELFF.

This rearrangement joins TRBV28 to TRBJ1-3; 7 positions agree with TRBD1. The ends lost 7 bases at V and 0 bases at J; junction bases unmatched: 6. The CDR3 is 15 residues long. Germline V lookup: CDR1 MDHEN, CDR2 SYDVKM. The CDR3 nucleotides read TGTGCCAGCACCCAGGGGGGGGCCTCTGGAAACACCATATATTTT. Translated, it gives CASTQGGASGNTIYF.

With regard to this clone: Within the sample, other DNA sequences also encode this same CDR3. The chain couples TRBV18 to TRBJ2-1, with TRBD2 matching over 8 bases. The CDR3 totals 16 residues. Germline CDR1 and CDR2: KGHSH and LQKENI. Germline trimming cut 0 bases from V and 0 bases from J; bases unmatched to any gene: 1. CDR3 sequence: CASSPPGGASYNEQFF. The CDR3 nucleotides read TGTGCCAGCTCACCACCCGGGGGGGCCTCCTACAATGAGCAGTTCTTC.

The chain links TRBV5-6 to TRBJ2-7; D not resolved. CDR3 length: 14 amino acids. The V gene's germline CDR1 is SGHDT and CDR2 YYEEEE. V dropped 0 bases and J dropped 5 bases, with 12 bases sitting between them. The CDR3: CASSLVYGKDEQYF. The CDR3 nucleotides are TGTGCCAGCAGCTTGGTGTATGGTAAGGACGAGCAGTACTTC.

The rearrangement links TRBV19 to TRBJ2-1; maybe TRBD1 (6 bases). The CDR3 sequence is 13 residues long. Looked up from germline, CDR1 is LNHDA and CDR2 is SQIVND (reference sequence). Trimming cost V 8 bases and J 3 bases, with 11 bases left between them. The chain's CDR3 is CASGYRDYNEQFF. CDR3 nucleotides: TGTGCCAGTGGCTACAGGGACTACAATGAGCAGTTCTTC.

This clone has a handful of counts. CDR3 loop: CASSSQLAGAYEQYF. In DNA form, the CDR3 reads TGTGCCAGCAGCTCCCAACTAGCGGGAGCTTACGAGCAGTACTTC. The chain is built from TRBV11-2 and TRBJ2-7; 11 bases line up with TRBD2. Germline trimming cut 4 bases from V and 4 bases from J; bases unmatched to any gene: 6. Germline CDR1 SGHAT, CDR2 FQNNGV. The CDR3 consists of 15 residues. The whole variable domain, remainder taken from reference TRBV11-2 and TRBJ2-7, is EAGVAQSPRYKIIEKRQSVAFWCNPISGHATLYWYQQILGQGPKLLIQFQNNGVVDDSQLPKDRFSAERLKGVDSTLKIQPAKLEDSAVYLCASSSQLAGAYEQYFGPGTRLTVT.

This chain connects TRBV18 to TRBJ2-5; TRBD2 agrees at 9 bases. This CDR3 has 14 amino acids. J gave up 6 bases and V 2 bases, and 4 bases lay outside the gene matches. Germline CDR1 is KGHSH and CDR2 is LQKENI. CDR3 DNA sequence: TGTGCCAGCTCACCAGGGACTAGCCTACAGACCCAGTACTTC. This sequence encodes CASSPGTSLQTQYF.

In its sample, this clone was seen once. The chain recombines TRBV12-3 or TRBV12-4 with TRBJ1-2; D is undetermined. V gave up 2 bases and J gave up 8 bases, with 12 bases separating them. This CDR3 has 13 amino acids. The CDR3, as DNA: TGTGCCAGCAGTTTATGGGGAGATGGCGGCTACACCTTC. It translates to CASSLWGDGGYTF.

V and J are TRBV21-1 and TRBJ1-6. TRBV21-1 is described as a pseudogene. There are 16 residues in the CDR3. CDR3 DNA: TGTGCCAGCAGCAAAGCGGGGGACGGAGATAATTCACCCCTCCACTTT. Protein: CASSKAGDGDNSPLHF.

The chain couples TRBV7-2 to TRBJ2-1; a possible D gene is TRBD1 (6 bases). This CDR3 is 13 amino acids long. Germline V gene sequence: CDR1 SGHTA, CDR2 FQGNSA. V was pared by 3 bases and J by 6 bases, with 9 bases between. CDR3 amino acids: CASSLGQFNEQFF. The CDR3 DNA reads as TGTGCCAGCAGCTTGGGACAATTCAATGAGCAGTTCTTC.

This clone occurred once. This chain connects TRBV2 to TRBJ1-1, with D possibly matching TRBD1 (6 bases). The V gene's germline CDR1 is SNHLY and CDR2 FYNNEI. The CDR3 is 14 residues long. V was clipped by 0 bases and J by 4 bases, with 9 bases between them. CDR3: CASSEAGGSTEAFF. The CDR3 DNA follows: TGTGCCAGCAGTGAAGCAGGGGGTAGCACTGAAGCTTTCTTT.

The chain links TRBV18 to TRBJ2-5, with D uncertain. Trimming took 5 bases from V and 2 from J, leaving 3 bases between them. The germline gives CDR1 KGHSH, CDR2 LQKENI. The CDR3 runs 11 residues. For the CDR3, the DNA is TGTGCCAGCTCAGTACAAGAGACCCAGTACTTC. It codes for CASSVQETQYF.

This clone was observed a handful of times. The chain uses TRBV6-2 or TRBV6-3 and TRBJ2-2; D is ambiguous. Germline CDR1 is MNHEY and CDR2 is SVGEGT. This CDR3 is built from 17 residues. V was shortened by 2 bases and J by 0 bases, with 13 bases between the two germline ends. As DNA, the CDR3 is TGTGCCAGCAGTTACGTTATTCTACAGCCGAACACCGGGGAGCTGTTTTTT. Protein sequence: CASSYVILQPNTGELFF.

This clone showed up just once. The chain has TRBV9 and TRBJ1-2; D gene uncertain. The CDR3 is 15 amino acids. Germline V lookup: CDR1 SGDLS, CDR2 YYNGEE. V gave up 0 bases and J gave up 6 bases, with 15 bases separating them. Here the CDR3 reads CASSVEGSGRDGYTF. The CDR3 DNA reads TGTGCCAGCAGCGTAGAAGGTAGCGGGAGAGATGGCTACACCTTC.

The CDR3 loop reads CASSLGNSNQPQHF. Here the CDR3 DNA reads TGTGCCAGCAGCTTAGGGAATAGCAATCAGCCCCAGCATTTT. The rearrangement uses TRBV5-6 and TRBJ1-5; the D is unclear. The CDR3 runs 14 residues. Trimming left V 2 bases short and J 0 bases short, with 6 bases between. The germline V gene encodes CDR1 SGHDT and CDR2 YYEEEE.

This chain joins TRBV7-6 and TRBJ1-2, with D tentatively TRBD1 (6 bases). V lost 0 bases, J lost 7 bases, and 15 bases lay in between. CDR3 length: 15 residues. Looked up from germline, CDR1 is SGHVS and CDR2 is FNYEAQ. The CDR3 DNA reads as TGTGCCAGCAGCTTAGCCACGGGGGCGATATCTGGCTACACCTTC. Its translation is CASSLATGAISGYTF.

This chain links TRBV28 with TRBJ1-6; 7 bases fit TRBD1. Germline values: CDR1 MDHEN, CDR2 SYDVKM. Trimming took 5 bases from V and 13 from J; bases not matched to a gene: 8. This CDR3 region has 13 residues. The CDR3 sequence: CASSADRLRPLHF. CDR3 coding DNA: TGTGCCAGCAGTGCGGACAGGTTGCGGCCCCTCCACTTT.